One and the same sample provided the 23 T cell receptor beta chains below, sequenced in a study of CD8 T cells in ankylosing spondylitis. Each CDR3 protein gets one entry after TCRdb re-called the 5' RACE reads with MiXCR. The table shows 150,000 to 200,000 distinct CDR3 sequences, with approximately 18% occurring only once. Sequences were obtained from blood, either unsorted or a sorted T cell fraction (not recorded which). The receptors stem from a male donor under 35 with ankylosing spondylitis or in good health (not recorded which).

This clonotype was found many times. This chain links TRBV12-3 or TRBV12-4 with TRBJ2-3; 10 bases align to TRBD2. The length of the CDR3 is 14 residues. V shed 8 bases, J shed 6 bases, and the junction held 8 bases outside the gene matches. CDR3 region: CASGTPGLADTQYF. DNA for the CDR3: TGTGCCAGCGGAACTCCGGGACTAGCGGATACGCAGTATTTT.

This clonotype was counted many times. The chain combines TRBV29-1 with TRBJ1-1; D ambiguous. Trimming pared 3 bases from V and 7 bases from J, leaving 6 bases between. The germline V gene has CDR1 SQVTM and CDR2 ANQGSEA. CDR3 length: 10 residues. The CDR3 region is CSVEPYEAFF. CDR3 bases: TGCAGCGTTGAGCCTTATGAAGCTTTCTTT. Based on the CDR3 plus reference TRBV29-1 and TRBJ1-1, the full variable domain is SAVISQKPSRDICQRGTSLTIQCQVDSQVTMMFWYRQQPGQSLTLIATANQGSEATYESGFVIDKFPISRPNLTFSTLTVSNMSPEDSSIYLCSVEPYEAFFGQGTRLTVV.

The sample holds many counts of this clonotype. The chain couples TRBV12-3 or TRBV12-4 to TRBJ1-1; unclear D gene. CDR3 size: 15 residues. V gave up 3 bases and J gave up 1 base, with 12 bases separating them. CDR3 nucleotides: TGTGCCAGCAGTTTCCCGAGGAGCCAGAACACTGAAGCTTTCTTT. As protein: CASSFPRSQNTEAFF.

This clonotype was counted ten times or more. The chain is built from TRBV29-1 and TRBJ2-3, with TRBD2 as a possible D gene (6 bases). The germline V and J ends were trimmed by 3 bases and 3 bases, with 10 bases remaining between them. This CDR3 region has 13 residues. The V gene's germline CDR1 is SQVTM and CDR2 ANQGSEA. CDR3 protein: CSVDGGRTDTQYF. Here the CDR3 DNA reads TGCAGCGTTGACGGAGGGAGAACAGATACGCAGTATTTT.

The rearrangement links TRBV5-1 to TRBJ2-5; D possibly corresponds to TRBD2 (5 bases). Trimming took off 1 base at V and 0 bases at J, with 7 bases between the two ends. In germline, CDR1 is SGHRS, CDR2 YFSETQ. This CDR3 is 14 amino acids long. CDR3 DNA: TGCGCCAGCAGCTTGTCTAGCAACCAAGAGACCCAGTACTTC. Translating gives CASSLSSNQETQYF.

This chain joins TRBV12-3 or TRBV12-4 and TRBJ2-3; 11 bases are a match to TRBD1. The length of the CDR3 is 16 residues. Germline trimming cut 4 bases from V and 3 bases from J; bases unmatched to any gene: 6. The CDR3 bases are TGTGCCAGCAGTTACGCCGGGACAGGGGGAACAGATACGCAGTATTTT. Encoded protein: CASSYAGTGGTDTQYF.

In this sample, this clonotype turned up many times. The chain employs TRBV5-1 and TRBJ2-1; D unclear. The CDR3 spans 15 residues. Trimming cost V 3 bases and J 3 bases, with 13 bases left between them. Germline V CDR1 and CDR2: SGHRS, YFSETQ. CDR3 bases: TGCGCCAGCAGCTCTTTGTTTGAGTACTACAATGAGCAGTTCTTC. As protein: CASSSLFEYYNEQFF.

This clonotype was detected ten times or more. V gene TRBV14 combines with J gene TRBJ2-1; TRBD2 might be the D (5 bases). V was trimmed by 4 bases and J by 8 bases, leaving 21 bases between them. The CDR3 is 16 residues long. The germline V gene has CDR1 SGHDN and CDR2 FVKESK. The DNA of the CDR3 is TGTGCCAGCAGCCGAAGTGAGCGGCGTCCGGTCGATGAGCAGTTCTTC. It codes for CASSRSERRPVDEQFF. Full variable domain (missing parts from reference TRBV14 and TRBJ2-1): EAGVTQFPSHSVIEKGQTVTLRCDPISGHDNLYWYRRVMGKEIKFLLHFVKESKQDESGMPNNRFLAERTGGTYSTLKVQPAELEDSGVYFCASSRSERRPVDEQFFGPGTRLTVL.

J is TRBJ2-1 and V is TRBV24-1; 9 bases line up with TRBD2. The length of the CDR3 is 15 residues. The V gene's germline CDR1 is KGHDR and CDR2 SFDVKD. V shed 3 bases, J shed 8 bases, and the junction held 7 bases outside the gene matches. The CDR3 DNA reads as TGTGCCACCAGTGATATAGCGGGAGAGAGGCATGAGCAGTTCTTC. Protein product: CATSDIAGERHEQFF.

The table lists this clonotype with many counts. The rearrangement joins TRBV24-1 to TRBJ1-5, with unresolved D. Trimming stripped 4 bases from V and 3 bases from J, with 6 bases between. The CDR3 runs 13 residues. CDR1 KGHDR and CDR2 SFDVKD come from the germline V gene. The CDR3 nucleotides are TGTGCCACCAGTGACGGACTCAATCAGCCCCAGCATTTT. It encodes CATSDGLNQPQHF.

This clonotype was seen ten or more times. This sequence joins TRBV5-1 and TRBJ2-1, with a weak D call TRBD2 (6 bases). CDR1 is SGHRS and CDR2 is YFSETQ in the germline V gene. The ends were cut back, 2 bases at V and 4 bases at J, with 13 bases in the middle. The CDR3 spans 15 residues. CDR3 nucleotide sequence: TGCGCCAGCAGCTTCGACCTAGCGAGATACAATGAGCAGTTCTTC. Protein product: CASSFDLARYNEQFF.

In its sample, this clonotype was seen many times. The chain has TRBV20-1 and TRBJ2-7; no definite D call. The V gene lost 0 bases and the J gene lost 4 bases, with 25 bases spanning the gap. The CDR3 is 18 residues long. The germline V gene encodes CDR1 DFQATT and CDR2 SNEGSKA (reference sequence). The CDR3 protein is CSARDETVGGLLFYEQYF. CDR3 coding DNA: TGCAGTGCTAGAGATGAGACGGTTGGTGGTCTACTATTTTACGAGCAGTACTTC.

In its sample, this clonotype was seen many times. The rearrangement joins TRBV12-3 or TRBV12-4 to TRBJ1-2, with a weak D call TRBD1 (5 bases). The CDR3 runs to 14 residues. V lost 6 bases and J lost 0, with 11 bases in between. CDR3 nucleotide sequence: TGTGCCAGCAGCGACACAGGACCTAACTATGGCTACACCTTC. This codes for CASSDTGPNYGYTF.

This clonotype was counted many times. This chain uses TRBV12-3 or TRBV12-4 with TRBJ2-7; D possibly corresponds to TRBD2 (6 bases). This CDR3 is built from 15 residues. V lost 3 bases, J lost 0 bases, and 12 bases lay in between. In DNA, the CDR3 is TGTGCCAGCAGTTTGGACTACCCAAGCTCCTACGAGCAGTACTTC. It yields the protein CASSLDYPSSYEQYF.

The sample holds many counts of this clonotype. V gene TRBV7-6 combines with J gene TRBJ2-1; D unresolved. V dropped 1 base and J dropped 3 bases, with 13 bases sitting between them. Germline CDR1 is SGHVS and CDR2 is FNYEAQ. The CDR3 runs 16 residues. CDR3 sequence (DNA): TGTGCCAGCAGCTTAGAGGGATACAGTGTCTACAATGAGCAGTTCTTC. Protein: CASSLEGYSVYNEQFF.

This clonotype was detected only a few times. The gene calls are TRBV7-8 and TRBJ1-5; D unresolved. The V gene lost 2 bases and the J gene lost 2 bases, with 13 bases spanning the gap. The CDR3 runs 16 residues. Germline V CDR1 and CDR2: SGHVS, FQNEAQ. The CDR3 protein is CASSLITVQGNQPQHF. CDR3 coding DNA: TGTGCCAGCAGCTTAATAACTGTGCAGGGCAATCAGCCCCAGCATTTT. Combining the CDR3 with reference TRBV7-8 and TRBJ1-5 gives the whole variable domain GAGVSQSPRYKVAKRGQDVALRCDPISGHVSLFWYQQALGQGPEFLTYFQNEAQLDKSGLPSDRFFAERPEGSVSTLKIQRTQQEDSAVYLCASSLITVQGNQPQHFGDGTRLSIL.

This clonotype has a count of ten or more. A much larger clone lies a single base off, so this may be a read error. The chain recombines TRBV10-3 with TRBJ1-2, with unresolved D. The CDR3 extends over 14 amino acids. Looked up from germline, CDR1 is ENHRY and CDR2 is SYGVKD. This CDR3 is CAISPTGSLGGYPF. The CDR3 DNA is TGTGCCATCAGCCCGACGGGAAGTTTGGGTGGCTACCCCTTC.

The CDR3: CSARALAQKFF. The CDR3 nucleotides are TGCAGTGCTAGAGCACTAGCTCAAAAGTTCTTC. This chain joins TRBV20-1 and TRBJ2-1; TRBD2 is a possible D gene (6 bases). Germline CDR1 is DFQATT and CDR2 is SNEGSKA (reference sequence). The CDR3 is made up of 11 amino acids. V dropped 1 base and J dropped 14 bases, with 12 bases sitting between them.

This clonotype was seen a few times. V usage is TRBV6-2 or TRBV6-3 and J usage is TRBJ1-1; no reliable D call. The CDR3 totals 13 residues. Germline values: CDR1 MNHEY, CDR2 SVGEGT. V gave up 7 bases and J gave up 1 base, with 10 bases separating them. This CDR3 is CASNNGENTEAFF. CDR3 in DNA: TGTGCCAGCAACAACGGGGAGAACACTGAAGCTTTCTTT.

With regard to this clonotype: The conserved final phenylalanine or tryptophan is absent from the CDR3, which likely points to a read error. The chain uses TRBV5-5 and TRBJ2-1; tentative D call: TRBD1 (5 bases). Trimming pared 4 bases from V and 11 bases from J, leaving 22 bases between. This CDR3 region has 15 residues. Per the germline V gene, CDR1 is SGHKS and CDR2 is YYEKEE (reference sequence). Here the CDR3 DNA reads TGTGCCAGCAGCCCCTATATCCGAGACAGTGAAAAGCAGTTCTCC. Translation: CASSPYIRDSEKQFS.

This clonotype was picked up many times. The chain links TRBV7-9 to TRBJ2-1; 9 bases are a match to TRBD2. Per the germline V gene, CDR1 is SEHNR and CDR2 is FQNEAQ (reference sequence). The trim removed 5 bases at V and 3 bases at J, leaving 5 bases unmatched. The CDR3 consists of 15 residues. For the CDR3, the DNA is TGTGCCAGCAGCCCCAGCGGGAGGTACTACAATGAGCAGTTCTTC. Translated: CASSPSGRYYNEQFF.

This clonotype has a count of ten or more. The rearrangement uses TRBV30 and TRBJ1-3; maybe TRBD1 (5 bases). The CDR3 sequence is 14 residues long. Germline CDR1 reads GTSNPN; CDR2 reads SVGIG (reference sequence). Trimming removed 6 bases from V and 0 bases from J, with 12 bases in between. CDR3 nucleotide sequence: TGTGCCTGTAGGGGTGTCCCCTCTGGAAACACCATATATTTT. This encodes CACRGVPSGNTIYF.

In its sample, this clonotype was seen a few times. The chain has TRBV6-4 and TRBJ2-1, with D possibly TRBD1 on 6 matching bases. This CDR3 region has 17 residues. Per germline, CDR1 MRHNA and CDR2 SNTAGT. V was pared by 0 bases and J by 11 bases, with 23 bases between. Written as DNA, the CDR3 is TGTGCCAGCAGTGACTCGGGGACACGAGAGGGATTGGGGCAGCAGTTCTTC. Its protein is CASSDSGTREGLGQQFF.